These 3 T cell receptor beta chains came from one sample sequenced in a study of breast tumors, draining lymph nodes, adjacent tissues. TCRdb used MiXCR to reprocess the multiplex PCR reads, holding one entry per CDR3 protein. The data hold about 22,000 distinct CDR3 sequences, with about 61% observed a single time. Material: tumor-adjacent breast tissue. All receptors derive from a female donor with breast cancer. Some clones in this sample may be carry-over from other donors' samples.

The chain combines TRBV20-1 with TRBJ2-3; 9 positions agree with TRBD1. The J call is uncertain, as TRBJ1-5 better fits the DNA end. This CDR3 has 19 amino acids. Germline V gene lookup returns CDR1 DFQATT and CDR2 SNEGSKA (reference sequence). The CDR3 DNA reads as TGCAGTGCTAGAGGGCTGGGACAGGGACCAGCGGCAAACACAGATACGCAGCATTTT. Translated: CSARGLGQGPAANTDTQHF.

The rearrangement links TRBV7-9 to TRBJ1-2; tentatively, D is TRBD1 (6 bases). V lost 6 bases and J lost 4, with 12 bases in between. CDR1 is SEHNR and CDR2 is FQNEAQ in the germline V gene (reference sequence). The CDR3 extends over 13 amino acids. In DNA form, the CDR3 reads TGTGCCAGCAGTATAGGGGGGCCCTATGGCTACACCTTC. The encoded protein is CASSIGGPYGYTF.

This rearrangement joins TRBV10-3 to TRBJ1-2; perhaps TRBD1 as D (5 bases). Germline V gene data show CDR1 as ENHRY and CDR2 as SYGVKD. V was clipped by 2 bases and J by 2 bases, with 18 bases between them. The CDR3 covers 17 residues. CDR3 in amino acids: CAISEGLGVGNNYGYTF. The DNA of the CDR3 is TGTGCCATCAGTGAGGGTTTAGGGGTCGGAAACAACTATGGCTACACCTTC.